This TCR beta chain comes out of a study of cytomegalovirus exposure and HLA in healthy donors. General study findings and limits: In a later analysis, CMV-associated beta chains were mostly HLA-associated, it appeared.

Turning to this clone: Its antigen is undetermined.

The V and J ends lost 4 bases and 3 bases, in that order; junction bases with no gene match: 4. The CDR3 spans 14 residues. Germline V lookup: CDR1 SGHVS, CDR2 FQNEAQ. PCR employed 60 Vbeta and 13 Jbeta primers. Generated by immunoSEQ multiplex PCR, the TCRdb table keeps only in-frame clones and is missing some. The sample records some 170,000 clones, roughly 80% being singletons. Donors were nominally healthy when sampled, though unrecorded immune exposures were likely. Sequenced sample: PBMCs. The chain has TRBV7-8 and TRBJ2-7, with TRBD1 matching 9 bases. The clonotype originates from a woman aged 18-29 years in good health and CMV-seropositive. The CDR3 nucleotides are TGTGCCAGCAGCTCGGGACAGGGACTCTACGAGCAGTACTTC. Encoded protein: CASSSGQGLYEQYF.